These T cell receptor beta chains were read from a single sample in a study of T cells in Graves' hyperthyroidism and ophthalmopathy. TCRdb independently ran MiXCR on the multiplex PCR reads; one entry per CDR3 protein. The data show about 410,000 distinct CDR3 sequences, roughly 15% seen once. Sequencing used blood. Receptors were obtained from a man aged 18 to 29 with Graves' ophthalmopathy. CDR3s include the opening cysteine and the closing phenylalanine or tryptophan. A D gene is named only where the DNA matches it firmly. Expanded clones get a size class; other rows say once, few or many, or leave the size out.

>-|TRBJ1-1|-|12|TRBV7-9
CASSISSGEAFF
TGTGCCAGCAGCATAAGCTCGGGTGAAGCTTTCTTT
>-|TRBJ2-6|-|19|TRBV15
CATSRDYGQQGPGANVLTF
TGTGCCACCAGCAGAGATTACGGGCAGCAGGGTCCTGGGGCCAACGTCCTGACTTTC
>many|TRBJ2-5|-|13|TRBV2
CASHTVEQETQYF
TGTGCCAGCCACACCGTGGAGCAAGAGACCCAGTACTTC
>many|TRBJ2-7|-|13|TRBV2
CALRRWGSYEQYF
TGTGCCCTTAGGCGTTGGGGCTCCTACGAGCAGTACTTC
>few|TRBJ2-7|-|14|TRBV20-1
CGAREQGWSYEQYF
TGCGGTGCTAGGGAACAGGGTTGGTCCTACGAGCAGTACTTC
>many|TRBJ2-3|TRBD2|15|TRBV18
CASSPTSADADTQYF
TGTGCCAGCTCGCCCACTAGCGCCGATGCGGATACGCAGTATTTT
>few|TRBJ2-7|-|12|TRBV7-2
CASSLTHYEQYF
TGTGCCAGCAGCTTGACTCACTACGAGCAGTACTTC
>many|TRBJ2-5|-|11|TRBV20-1
CSAIARETQYF
TGCAGTGCTATAGCGCGTGAGACCCAGTACTTC
>many|TRBJ2-1|-|15|TRBV3-1
CASSQDPFTYNEQFF
TGTGCCAGCAGCCAAGATCCCTTTACCTACAATGAGCAGTTCTTC
>-|TRBJ2-5|TRBD2|17|TRBV7-9
CASSFYTSGRRTETQYF
TGTGCCAGCAGCTTCTATACTAGCGGGAGACGTACCGAGACCCAGTACTTC
>many|TRBJ2-7|TRBD2|14|TRBV27
CASRLAGGAYEQYF
TGTGCCAGCAGACTAGCGGGGGGTGCCTACGAGCAGTACTTC
>many|TRBJ1-1|-|13|TRBV10-3
CAISVLENTEAFF
TGTGCCATCAGTGTACTGGAGAACACTGAAGCTTTCTTT
>many|TRBJ2-3|-|17|TRBV6-1
CASNRDPGGTRTDTQYF
TGTGCCAGCAACCGGGACCCTGGGGGCACCCGCACAGATACGCAGTATTTT
>-|TRBJ2-2|-|15|TRBV30
CAWSFGGSNTGELFF
TGTGCCTGGAGTTTCGGTGGGTCGAACACCGGGGAGCTGTTTTTT
>many|TRBJ2-1|TRBD1|14|TRBV6-4
CASDPTGDSNEQFF
TGTGCCAGCGATCCGACAGGGGACTCCAATGAGCAGTTCTTC
>many|TRBJ2-5|-|12|TRBV30
CAWSPGLKTQYF
TGTGCCTGGAGTCCAGGGCTGAAGACCCAGTACTTC
>many|TRBJ2-7|TRBD2|15|TRBV11-2
CASSSRLAGVYEQYF
TGTGCCAGCAGCTCTCGACTAGCGGGGGTCTACGAGCAGTACTTC
>many|TRBJ2-1|TRBD2|15|TRBV7-3
CASSLGAGGRNEQFF
TGTGCCAGCAGCTTAGGGGCGGGAGGGCGCAATGAGCAGTTCTTC
>many|TRBJ1-1|-|13|TRBV2
CATPPRGNTEAFF
TGTGCCACCCCTCCAAGGGGGAACACTGAAGCTTTCTTT
>-|TRBJ2-4|TRBD1|17|TRBV27
CASSPFPGQGAKNIQYF
TGTGCCAGCAGTCCATTCCCGGGACAGGGAGCCAAAAACATTCAGTACTTC
>few|TRBJ1-6|-|15|TRBV5-1
CASSLEGRDNSPLHF
TGCGCCAGCAGCTTGGAGGGACGGGATAATTCACCCCTCCACTTT
>-|TRBJ2-3|TRBD2|14|TRBV7-6
CASITERERDTQYF
TGTGCCAGCATAACGGAGCGGGAGAGAGATACGCAGTATTTT
>many|TRBJ2-7|TRBD1|14|TRBV30
CAWSPDRAGYEQYF
TGTGCCTGGAGTCCGGACAGGGCTGGGTACGAGCAGTACTTC
>many|TRBJ2-7|-|14|TRBV20-1
CSAERWESSYEQYF
TGCAGTGCAGAGCGTTGGGAGAGCTCCTACGAGCAGTACTTC
>many|TRBJ1-2|-|15|TRBV6-6
CASSYSTVRAYGYTF
TGTGCCAGCAGTTACTCGACCGTACGCGCGTATGGCTACACCTTC
>many|TRBJ2-7|TRBD2|15|TRBV20-1
CSATLGSGRRDEQYF
TGCAGTGCTACCCTGGGGAGCGGGAGGAGGGACGAGCAGTACTTC
>many|TRBJ1-1|-|13|TRBV20-1
CSALTGRNTEAFF
TGCAGTGCTCTTACAGGGCGTAACACTGAAGCTTTCTTT